The entry below describes one T cell receptor (beta chain). Antigen specificity is unknown. The data were taken from a study of cytomegalovirus exposure and HLA in healthy donors. Amplification used 60 Vbeta primers and 13 Jbeta primers. Generated by immunoSEQ multiplex PCR, the TCRdb table keeps only in-frame clones and is missing some. The sample holds roughly 230,000 clones, about 93% seen once. The CDR3 is 13 residues long. V was clipped by 10 bases and J by 2 bases, with 15 bases between them. The germline gives CDR1 SGHTS, CDR2 YDEGEE. Study-level results: Earlier analysis looked at TCR beta V segments, and most were productive about 90% or about 30% of the time.

The sequenced material came from PBMCs. The clonotype comes from a girl aged 2 to 9 in good health and CMV-seronegative. J is TRBJ2-5 and V is TRBV5-8, with D maybe TRBD2 (6 bases). CDR3 region: CAVPPRGQETQYF. CDR3 in DNA: TGTGCCGTACCCCCCCGGGGGCAAGAGACCCAGTACTTC.